This passage covers 7 T cell receptor beta chains from one sample sequenced in a study of sequential checkpoint blockade in melanoma. Treatment described: randomized to nivolumab then ipilimumab (arm A) or the reverse (arm B). The data were produced by immunoSEQ multiplex PCR, yet TCRdb's version contains in-frame clones alone and is incomplete. The sample lists around 18,000 clones, 45% to 65% seen once, with approximately 16% in the top ten. Sequenced material: CD8+ T cells sorted from blood (inferred from file names), taken from a patient given nivolumab and ipilimumab in sequence. The source is a human donor with melanoma.

The chain has TRBV27 and TRBJ2-2; D is undetermined. The CDR3 covers 14 residues. V dropped 1 base and J dropped 0 bases, with 3 bases sitting between them. Germline loops: CDR1 MNHEY, CDR2 SMNVEV (reference sequence). This CDR3 reads CASSLFANTGELFF. DNA for the CDR3: TGTGCCAGCAGTTTATTCGCGAACACCGGGGAGCTGTTTTTT.

This clone has just a few counts. In nucleotides, the CDR3 is TGCAGCGTTGTGGGACTAGCGGGGGCAACCACCGGGGAGCTGTTTTTT. This gives the protein CSVVGLAGATTGELFF. This chain joins TRBV29-1 and TRBJ2-2, with 14 bases lining up with TRBD2. Germline loops: CDR1 SQVTM, CDR2 ANQGSEA. The CDR3 runs 16 residues. The ends lost 4 bases at V and 4 bases at J; junction bases unmatched: 5.

The genes are TRBV28 and TRBJ2-3; the match to TRBD2 covers 10 bases. The trim removed 3 bases at V and 6 bases at J, leaving 12 bases unmatched. The CDR3 consists of 17 residues. Germline V gene data show CDR1 as MDHEN and CDR2 as SYDVKM. The CDR3 is CASSFGLAGEVRDTQYF. CDR3 in DNA: TGTGCCAGCAGTTTTGGGCTAGCGGGGGAGGTGCGGGATACGCAGTATTTT.

V and J are TRBV9 and TRBJ2-7; TRBD1 aligns across 9 bases. Germline CDR1 reads SGDLS; CDR2 reads YYNGEE. The trim removed 4 bases at V and 3 bases at J, leaving 8 bases unmatched. The CDR3 extends over 15 amino acids. The CDR3, as DNA: TGTGCCAGCAGCAAAGAACAGGGGGCGCACTACGAGCAGTACTTC. Translating gives CASSKEQGAHYEQYF.

This clone was seen only a few times. The chain combines TRBV11-3 with TRBJ2-1; no definite D call. This CDR3 is 15 amino acids long. Germline V gene lookup returns CDR1 SGHNT and CDR2 YENEEA. The V gene lost 6 bases and the J gene lost 0 bases, with 12 bases spanning the gap. The CDR3 sequence: CASSERESSYNEQFF. The CDR3 region has the DNA TGTGCCAGCAGTGAGAGAGAAAGCTCCTACAATGAGCAGTTCTTC. The full variable domain, rest sourced from reference TRBV11-3 and TRBJ2-1, is EAGVVQSPRYKIIEKKQPVAFWCNPISGHNTLYWYLQNLGQGPELLIRYENEEAVDDSQLPKDRFSAERLKGVDSTLKIQPAELGDSAVYLCASSERESSYNEQFFGPGTRLTVL.

This rearrangement joins TRBV7-6 to TRBJ2-5; D gene ambiguous. The germline V gene encodes CDR1 SGHVS and CDR2 FNYEAQ. Trimming took 3 bases from V and 0 from J, leaving 2 bases between them. This CDR3 region has 12 residues. CDR3: CASSFNQETQYF. The CDR3 coding sequence is TGTGCCAGCAGCTTTAACCAAGAGACCCAGTACTTC.

CDR3 in DNA: TGTGCCAGCAGTTCACCAGGAAAGCGGGGGCTGCTATATGCTACGCAGTATTTT. Translating gives CASSSPGKRGLLYATQYF. The chain combines TRBV27 with TRBJ2-3, with 8 bases that match TRBD2. The CDR3 totals 18 residues. Losses at the gene ends were 4 bases for V and 8 bases for J; bases not matched to a gene: 20. The germline CDR1 and CDR2 sequences are MNHEY and SMNVEV (reference sequence).